The 16 T cell receptor beta chains below were found in one sample sequenced in a study of T cell changes during pregnancy in multiple sclerosis. Repertoires were generated with immunoSEQ multiplex PCR, while TCRdb's copy carries only in-frame clones and drops some. The table has more than 70,000 clones, roughly 92% seen once; the top ten hold about 2.5%. The starting material was peripheral blood, obtained before pregnancy. These receptors all stem from a female donor with multiple sclerosis, enrolled in a pregnancy study.

Only one count was recorded for this clone. The DNA for the CDR3 is TGTGCCAGCAGTCCCCTAGCGGGAGTCCTCGAGCAGTACTTC. This gives the protein CASSPLAGVLEQYF. The chain links TRBV2 to TRBJ2-7; 10 nucleotides match TRBD2. There are 14 residues in the CDR3. In germline, CDR1 is SNHLY, CDR2 FYNNEI. The ends lost 5 bases at V and 6 bases at J; junction bases unmatched: 7.

The chain has TRBV5-1 and TRBJ2-5; D perhaps matches TRBD1 (6 bases). The CDR3 consists of 13 residues. V lost 4 bases and J 3 bases, leaving 10 bases between the germline ends. Germline values: CDR1 SGHRS, CDR2 YFSETQ. CDR3 sequence (DNA): TGCGCCAGCAGCCAATGGACAGAAGAGACCCAGTACTTC. Translated, it gives CASSQWTEETQYF.

The V call is TRBV5-4, the J call TRBJ2-1; 10 bases fit TRBD1. The CDR3 consists of 16 residues. Germline trimming cut 3 bases from V and 4 bases from J; bases unmatched to any gene: 7. Per the germline V gene, CDR1 is SGHNT and CDR2 is YYREEE (reference sequence). CDR3 DNA: TGTGCCAGCAGCTCGAGACAGGGGGCTTCTTACAATGAGCAGTTCTTC. It encodes CASSSRQGASYNEQFF. The entire variable domain, with the rest obtained from reference TRBV5-4 and TRBJ2-1, is as follows: ETGVTQSPTHLIKTRGQQVTLRCSSQSGHNTVSWYQQALGQGPQFIFQYYREEENGRGNFPPRFSGLQFPNYSSELNVNALELDDSALYLCASSSRQGASYNEQFFGPGTRLTVL.

This clone was observed a single time. J is TRBJ2-3 and V is TRBV28, with D perhaps matching TRBD1 (5 bases). V gave up 2 bases and J gave up 2 bases, with 11 bases separating them. Germline V CDR1 and CDR2: MDHEN, SYDVKM. This CDR3 is built from 15 residues. Written as DNA, the CDR3 is TGTGCCAGCAGTTTAGGGGTCAGGGACACAGATACGCAGTATTTT. Residues: CASSLGVRDTDTQYF.

The chain links TRBV11-3 to TRBJ1-3, with D possibly matching TRBD1 (6 bases). Germline V gene data show CDR1 as SGHNT and CDR2 as YENEEA. The CDR3 covers 15 residues. Trimming took off 4 bases at V and 4 bases at J, with 14 bases between the two ends. The CDR3 reads CASSSGTLHGNTIYF. The CDR3 DNA sequence: TGTGCCAGCAGCTCCGGGACACTACACGGAAACACCATATATTTT.

CDR3 protein: CASSLWGTSNYGYTF. For the CDR3, the DNA is TGTGCCAGCAGTTTATGGGGGACATCCAACTATGGCTACACCTTC. The chain has TRBV27 and TRBJ1-2; the D gene is possibly TRBD1 (6 bases). CDR3 length equals 15 residues. Trimming shortened V by 1 base and J by 2 bases, and 11 bases separated the two germline ends. CDR1 MNHEY and CDR2 SMNVEV come from the germline V gene (reference sequence).

The genes are TRBV18 and TRBJ1-1; possibly TRBD1 for D (6 bases). V was cut by 5 bases and J by 0 bases, with 10 bases left in between. The CDR3 length is 14 residues. Germline CDR1 KGHSH, CDR2 LQKENI. CDR3 nucleotides: TGTGCCAGCTCAGGACAGACTATGAACACTGAAGCTTTCTTT. The encoded protein is CASSGQTMNTEAFF.

The chain links TRBV2 to TRBJ2-6; maybe TRBD2 (6 bases). The V end was cut by 8 bases, the J end by 3 bases, with 14 bases between. Germline CDR1 SNHLY, CDR2 FYNNEI. This CDR3 is 15 amino acids long. The CDR3 region is CASRTRGIGANVLTF. In DNA form, the CDR3 reads TGTGCCAGCCGGACTCGGGGGATTGGGGCCAACGTCCTGACTTTC.

This chain connects TRBV6-5 to TRBJ2-1; D is possibly TRBD1 (6 bases). V dropped 6 bases and J dropped 3 bases, with 15 bases sitting between them. In germline, CDR1 is MNHEY, CDR2 SVGAGI. This CDR3 spans 15 amino acids. Here the CDR3 reads CASSSGTGIYNEQFF. DNA for the CDR3: TGTGCCAGCAGCAGTGGCACAGGGATCTACAATGAGCAGTTCTTC.

The rearrangement links TRBV9 to TRBJ1-1, with D unresolved. The CDR3 is made up of 13 amino acids. Per the germline V gene, CDR1 is SGDLS and CDR2 is YYNGEE. The V end was cut by 0 bases, the J end by 4 bases, with 7 bases between. The CDR3 protein is CASSVGSSTEAFF. As DNA, the CDR3 is TGTGCCAGCAGCGTAGGTTCGAGCACTGAAGCTTTCTTT.

A single count supports this clone. The J gene is TRBJ2-2, the V gene TRBV6-1; tentatively, D is TRBD2 (5 bases). The CDR3 contains 17 residues. V dropped 4 bases and J dropped 4 bases, with 19 bases sitting between them. From germline, CDR1 is MNHNS and CDR2 SASEGT. The CDR3 bases are TGTGCCAGCAGTGTCTCAGAGACAAGAGGGAGCACCGGGGAGCTGTTTTTT. It yields the protein CASSVSETRGSTGELFF.

The V gene is TRBV28, the J gene TRBJ2-7, with TRBD1 identical over 9 bases. The CDR3 consists of 12 residues. Unmatched junction bases numbered 2, after V lost 10 bases and J lost 1 base. Germline V gives CDR1 MDHEN, CDR2 SYDVKM. CDR3 loop: CATDRGSYEQYF. The CDR3 bases are TGTGCCACCGACAGGGGGTCCTACGAGCAGTACTTC. The complete variable domain, with remaining parts taken from reference TRBV28 and TRBJ2-7, reads DVKVTQSSRYLVKRTGEKVFLECVQDMDHENMFWYRQDPGLGLRLIYFSYDVKMKEKGDIPEGYSVSREKKERFSLILESASTNQTSMYLCATDRGSYEQYFGPGTRLTVT.

This chain links TRBV7-3 with TRBJ2-2; the D gene is possibly TRBD2 (5 bases). The CDR3 runs to 13 residues. Germline assignment: CDR1 SGHTA and CDR2 FQGTGA. V lost 4 bases and J 2 bases, leaving 5 bases between the germline ends. CDR3 in amino acids: CASSSSNTGELFF. The DNA for the CDR3 is TGTGCCAGCAGCTCTAGCAACACCGGGGAGCTGTTTTTT.

The chain couples TRBV19 to TRBJ1-1, with 9 bases lining up with TRBD1. Germline V lookup: CDR1 LNHDA, CDR2 SQIVND (reference sequence). Germline trimming cut 4 bases from V and 7 bases from J; bases unmatched to any gene: 10. The CDR3 totals 15 residues. The CDR3 DNA reads TGTGCCAGTAGTAGCCCCGGGGACAGGGCAGGTGAAGCTTTCTTT. As protein: CASSSPGDRAGEAFF. Full variable domain (missing parts from reference TRBV19 and TRBJ1-1): DGGITQSPKYLFRKEGQNVTLSCEQNLNHDAMYWYRQDPGQGLRLIYYSQIVNDFQKGDIAEGYSVSREKKESFPLTVTSAQKNPTAFYLCASSSPGDRAGEAFFGQGTRLTVV.

This chain connects TRBV30 to TRBJ1-3; D is unclear. This CDR3 region has 13 residues. V shed 0 bases and J shed 7 bases, with 10 bases lying between them. The germline CDR1 and CDR2 sequences are GTSNPN and SVGIG (reference sequence). The CDR3 region is CAWSVLTGNTIYF. DNA of the CDR3: TGTGCCTGGAGTGTACTTACCGGGAACACCATATATTTT.

The gene calls are TRBV2 and TRBJ2-1; D might be TRBD2 (6 bases). The CDR3 length is 15 residues. In germline, CDR1 is SNHLY, CDR2 FYNNEI. V gave up 5 bases and J gave up 2 bases, with 13 bases separating them. The CDR3, as DNA: TGTGCCAGCAGTACTAGCCTGGAGCCCTACAATGAGCAGTTCTTC. Translating it yields CASSTSLEPYNEQFF.